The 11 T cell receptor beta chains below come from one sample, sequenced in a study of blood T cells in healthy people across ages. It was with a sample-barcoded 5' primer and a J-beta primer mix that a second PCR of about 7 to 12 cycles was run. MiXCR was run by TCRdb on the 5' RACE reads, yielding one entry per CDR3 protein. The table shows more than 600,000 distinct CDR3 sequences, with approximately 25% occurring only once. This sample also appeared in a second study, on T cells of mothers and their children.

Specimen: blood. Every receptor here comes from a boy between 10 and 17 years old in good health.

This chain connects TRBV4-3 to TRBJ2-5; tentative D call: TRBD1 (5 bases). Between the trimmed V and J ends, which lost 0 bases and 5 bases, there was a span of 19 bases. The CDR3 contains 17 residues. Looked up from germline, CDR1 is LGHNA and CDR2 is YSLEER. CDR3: CASSQDRQKGVRETQYF. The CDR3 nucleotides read TGCGCCAGCAGCCAAGATAGGCAGAAAGGGGTTAGGGAGACCCAGTACTTC.

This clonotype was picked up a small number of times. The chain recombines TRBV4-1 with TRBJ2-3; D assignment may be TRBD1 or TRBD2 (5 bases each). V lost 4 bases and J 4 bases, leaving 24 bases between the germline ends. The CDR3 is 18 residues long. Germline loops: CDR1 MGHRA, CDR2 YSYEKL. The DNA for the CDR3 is TGCGCCAGCAGCCCGGGACCCTATCCTTCCAAGTACCCAGATACGCAGTATTTT. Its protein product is CASSPGPYPSKYPDTQYF.

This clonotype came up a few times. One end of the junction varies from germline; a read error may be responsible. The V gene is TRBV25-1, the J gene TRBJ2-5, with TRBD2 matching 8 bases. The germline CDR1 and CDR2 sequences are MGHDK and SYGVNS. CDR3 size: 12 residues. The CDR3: CASSDQSGSVFF. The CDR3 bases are TGTGCCAGCAGTGATCAGAGCGGGAGCGTTTTCTTC.

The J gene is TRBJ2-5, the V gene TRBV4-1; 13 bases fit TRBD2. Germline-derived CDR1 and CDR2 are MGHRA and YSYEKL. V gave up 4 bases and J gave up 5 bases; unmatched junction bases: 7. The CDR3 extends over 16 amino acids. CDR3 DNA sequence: TGCGCCAGCAGCCCCACGGGACTAGCGGGAACTGAGACCCAGTACTTC. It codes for CASSPTGLAGTETQYF.

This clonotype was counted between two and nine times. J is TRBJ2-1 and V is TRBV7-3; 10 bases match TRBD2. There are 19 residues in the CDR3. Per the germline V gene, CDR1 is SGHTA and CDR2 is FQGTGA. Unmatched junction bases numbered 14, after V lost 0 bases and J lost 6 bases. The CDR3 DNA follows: TGTGCCAGCAGCTTAACGTTAACGGGCTTAGCGGGAGGTATCAATGAGCAGTTCTTC. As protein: CASSLTLTGLAGGINEQFF.

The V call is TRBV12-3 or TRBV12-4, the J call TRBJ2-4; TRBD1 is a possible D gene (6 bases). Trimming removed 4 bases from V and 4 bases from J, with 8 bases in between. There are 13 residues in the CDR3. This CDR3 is CASSYGQKNIQYF. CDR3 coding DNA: TGTGCCAGCAGTTACGGACAGAAAAACATTCAGTACTTC.

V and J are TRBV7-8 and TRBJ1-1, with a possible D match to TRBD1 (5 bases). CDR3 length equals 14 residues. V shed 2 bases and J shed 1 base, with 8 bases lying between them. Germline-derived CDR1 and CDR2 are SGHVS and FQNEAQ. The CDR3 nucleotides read TGTGCCAGCAGCTTAATGGGGCGGAACACTGAAGCTTTCTTT. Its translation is CASSLMGRNTEAFF.

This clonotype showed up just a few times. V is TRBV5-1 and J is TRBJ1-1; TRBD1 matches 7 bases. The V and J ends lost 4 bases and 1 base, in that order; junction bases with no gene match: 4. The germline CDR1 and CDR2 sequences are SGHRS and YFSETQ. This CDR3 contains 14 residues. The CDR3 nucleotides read TGCGCCAGCAGCGTGGGACAGCAGAACACTGAAGCTTTCTTT. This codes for CASSVGQQNTEAFF.

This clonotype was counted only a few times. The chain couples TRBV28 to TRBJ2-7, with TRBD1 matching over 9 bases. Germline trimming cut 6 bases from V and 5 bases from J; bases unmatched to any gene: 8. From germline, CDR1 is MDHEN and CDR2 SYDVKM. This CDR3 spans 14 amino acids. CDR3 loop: CASSPGTGSHEQYF. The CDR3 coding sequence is TGTGCCAGCAGCCCCGGGACAGGGTCCCACGAGCAGTACTTC.

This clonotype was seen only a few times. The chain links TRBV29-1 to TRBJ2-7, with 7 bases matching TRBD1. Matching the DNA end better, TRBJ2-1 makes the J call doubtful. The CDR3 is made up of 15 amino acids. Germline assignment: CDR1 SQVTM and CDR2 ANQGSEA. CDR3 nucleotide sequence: TGCAGCGTTAAACTAGGGACAGCTTTACGTGGTGAGCAGTTCTTC. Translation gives CSVKLGTALRGEQFF.

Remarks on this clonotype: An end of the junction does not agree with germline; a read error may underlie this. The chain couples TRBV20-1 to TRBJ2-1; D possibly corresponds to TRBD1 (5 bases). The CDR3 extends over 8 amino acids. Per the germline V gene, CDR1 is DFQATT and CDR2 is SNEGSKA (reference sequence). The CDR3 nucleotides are TGCAGTCCCTCAGTACAGGTCTTC. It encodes CSPSVQVF.